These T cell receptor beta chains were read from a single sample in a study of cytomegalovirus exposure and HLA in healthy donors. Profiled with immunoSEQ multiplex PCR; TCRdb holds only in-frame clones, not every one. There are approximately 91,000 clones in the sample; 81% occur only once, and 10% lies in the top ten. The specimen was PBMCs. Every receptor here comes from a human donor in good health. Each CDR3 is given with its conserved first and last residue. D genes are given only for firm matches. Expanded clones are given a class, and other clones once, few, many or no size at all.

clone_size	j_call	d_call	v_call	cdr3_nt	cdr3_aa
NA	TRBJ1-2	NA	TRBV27	TGTGCCAGCAGTTTAAGGGTCGCGGGGGCGGGTGGCTACACCTTC	CASSLRVAGAGGYTF
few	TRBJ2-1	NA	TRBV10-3	TGTGCCATCAGTGGCTCCGGGGACAATGAGCAGTTCTTC	CAISGSGDNEQFF
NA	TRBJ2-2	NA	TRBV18	TGTGCCAGCTCACCACTACAAACCACCGGGGAGCTGTTTTTT	CASSPLQTTGELFF
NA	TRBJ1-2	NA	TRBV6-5	TGTGCCAGCAGGGACAGTAGCCCTAACTATGGCTACACCTTC	CASRDSSPNYGYTF
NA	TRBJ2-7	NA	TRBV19	TGTGCCAGTAGTGGGGGACATTTCTACGAGCAGTACTTC	CASSGGHFYEQYF
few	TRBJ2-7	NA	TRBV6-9	TGTGCCAGCAACGGTTTCTCCTACGAGCAGTACTTC	CASNGFSYEQYF
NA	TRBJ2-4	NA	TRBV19	TGTGCCAGTAGCACTCAAAGTTTGACCAAAAACATTCAGTACTTC	CASSTQSLTKNIQYF
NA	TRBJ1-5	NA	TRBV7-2	TGTGCCAGCACACCTTTCGGACAGAAAAACAATCAGCCCCAGCATTTT	CASTPFGQKNNQPQHF
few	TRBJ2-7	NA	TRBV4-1	TGCGCCAGCAGCCAAGATGGCAGGGGGGCTCTCGAGCAGTACTTC	CASSQDGRGALEQYF
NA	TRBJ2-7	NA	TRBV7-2	TGTGCCAGCAGCCTATCCATTAAGGCGGGGACTTACGAGCAGTACTTC	CASSLSIKAGTYEQYF